What follows are 14 T cell receptor beta chains derived from one specimen sequenced in a study of OX40 agonist ivuxolimab in advanced cancers. Profiling relied on immunoSEQ multiplex PCR, and the TCRdb table lists in-frame clones only, not all of them. The sample lists roughly 73,000 clones; roughly 80% were seen once. Sequences were derived from CD4+ or CD8+ T cells sorted from blood, sampled in a trial of the OX40 agonist ivuxolimab. These receptors came from an adult with an advanced solid tumor such as melanoma, head and neck, liver or kidney cancer.

This clone was detected only once. This chain connects TRBV4-2 to TRBJ2-5; 7 nucleotides match TRBD1. V was pared by 4 bases and J by 1 base, with 9 bases of the junction left unmatched. Germline CDR1 reads LGHNA; CDR2 reads YNFKEQ. CDR3 length equals 16 residues. The CDR3 nucleotides read TGTGCCAGCAGCCCCCGCCGAGGGGGCGGCCAAGAGACCCAGTACTTC. It encodes CASSPRRGGGQETQYF.

This clone has a handful of counts. The chain employs TRBV5-6 and TRBJ1-1; 8 bases agree with TRBD1. V was clipped by 4 bases and J by 10 bases; unmatched bases: 9. The CDR3 consists of 13 residues. Germline V gene data show CDR1 as SGHDT and CDR2 as YYEEEE. CDR3 nucleotides: TGTGCCAGCAGCCTGACGGACAGGGTTGGAGCTTTCTTT. This encodes CASSLTDRVGAFF.

The chain carries TRBV6-7 and TRBJ2-3; TRBD2 agrees at 11 bases. TRBV6-7 is flagged as an ORF with uncertain function. V shed 2 bases and J 3 bases; nucleotides not matched to a gene: 7. The CDR3 covers 17 residues. The CDR3 spells CASSYQLAGGKTDTQYF. The CDR3 bases are TGTGCCAGCAGTTACCAATTAGCGGGGGGGAAAACAGATACGCAGTATTTT.

This clone was seen once. This rearrangement joins TRBV18 to TRBJ1-1; D gene uncertain. The V and J ends lost 2 bases and 0 bases respectively, with 7 bases between them. The CDR3 is 14 amino acids. The V gene's germline CDR1 is KGHSH and CDR2 LQKENI. CDR3 sequence reads: CASSPAEVNTEAFF. The CDR3 DNA reads TGTGCCAGCTCACCAGCGGAGGTGAACACTGAAGCTTTCTTT.

DNA for the CDR3: TGTGCCAGCAGCGCAAATCCTAGCTACGAGCAGTACTTC. It codes for CASSANPSYEQYF. V is TRBV9 and J is TRBJ2-7; D not certain. V lost 3 bases and J 3 bases, leaving 10 bases between the germline ends. The CDR3 is 13 amino acids. Germline assignment: CDR1 SGDLS and CDR2 YYNGEE.

Only a few counts were recorded for this clone. This chain connects TRBV7-6 to TRBJ1-3; D gene uncertain. CDR1 and CDR2 from the germline V gene are SGHVS and FNYEAQ. The germline V and J ends were trimmed by 4 bases and 8 bases, with 9 bases remaining between them. The CDR3 runs to 12 residues. CDR3 amino acids: CASSSSSDTIYF. The CDR3 bases are TGTGCCAGCAGCTCCTCGAGTGACACCATATATTTT.

The chain carries TRBV4-1 and TRBJ2-2; 9 nucleotides align to TRBD2. CDR3 length: 15 residues. Per the germline V gene, CDR1 is MGHRA and CDR2 is YSYEKL. V was pared by 0 bases and J by 5 bases, with 1 base of the junction left unmatched. This chain's CDR3 is CASSQEGLATGELFF. The CDR3 nucleotides are TGCGCCAGCAGCCAAGAAGGACTAGCGACCGGGGAGCTGTTTTTT.

This chain links TRBV6-5 with TRBJ2-7, with TRBD1 matching over 8 bases. The V segment lost 2 bases and the J segment 0 bases; nucleotides outside the gene matches: 3. CDR1 MNHEY and CDR2 SVGAGI come from the germline V gene. There are 15 residues in the CDR3. DNA for the CDR3: TGTGCCAGCAGTTACCGACAGGGGAACTCCTACGAGCAGTACTTC. Its translation is CASSYRQGNSYEQYF.

V usage is TRBV7-6 and J usage is TRBJ2-2; possible D gene TRBD1, 8 bases. Germline V gene sequence: CDR1 SGHVS, CDR2 FNYEAQ. Trimming left V 4 bases short and J 3 bases short, with 15 bases between. CDR3 length: 16 amino acids. The CDR3 protein is CASSSYRGRDTGELFF. DNA for the CDR3: TGTGCCAGCAGCTCGTACAGGGGGAGGGACACCGGGGAGCTGTTTTTT.

This chain joins TRBV21-1 and TRBJ2-5; the table's D call TRBD1 went unverified against the DNA. TRBV21-1 is given as a pseudogene. The CDR3 extends over 16 amino acids. CDR3 sequence: CASSKGDRAIQETQYF. In nucleotides, the CDR3 is TGTGCCAGCAGCAAAGGTGACAGGGCGATCCAAGAGACCCAGTACTTC.

This clone was detected only a few times. The chain links TRBV12-5 to TRBJ1-2; D may be TRBD1 (5 bases). Germline assignment: CDR1 LGHNT and CDR2 FRNRAP. The CDR3 is 15 amino acids. Trimming removed 5 bases from V and 6 bases from J, with 19 bases in between. For the CDR3, the DNA is TGTGCTAGTGGTCCTCCGGGACCGAAGGTCGATGGCTACACCTTC. The encoded protein is CASGPPGPKVDGYTF.

This clone has just one count. The chain combines TRBV7-2 with TRBJ2-4; possibly TRBD1 for D (5 bases). The V and J ends lost 7 bases and 9 bases respectively, with 16 bases between them. Germline values: CDR1 SGHTA, CDR2 FQGNSA. The length of the CDR3 is 13 residues. The CDR3 spells CASKEAGPAIQYF. As DNA, the CDR3 is TGTGCCAGCAAAGAGGCAGGGCCAGCCATTCAGTACTTC.

The rearrangement uses TRBV7-9 and TRBJ2-5; D might be TRBD1 (5 bases). The V and J ends lost 5 bases and 5 bases respectively, with 12 bases between them. Germline-derived CDR1 and CDR2 are SEHNR and FQNEAQ (reference sequence). There are 13 residues in the CDR3. This CDR3 is CASSPRDGETQYF. The CDR3, as DNA: TGTGCCAGCAGCCCCAGGGATGGGGAGACCCAGTACTTC.

The chain carries TRBV7-2 and TRBJ2-3; possibly TRBD2 for D (6 bases). CDR3 length equals 14 residues. V lost 0 bases to trimming and J lost 3 bases, with 7 bases between them. Germline V gene sequence: CDR1 SGHTA, CDR2 FQGNSA. CDR3 DNA sequence: TGTGCCAGCAGCTTAGCGGGGGGAACAGATACGCAGTATTTT. Translated, it gives CASSLAGGTDTQYF.